A selection of T cell receptor beta chains follows, all from one sample in a study of T cells after yellow fever vaccination. TCRdb recomputed calls from the 5' RACE reads with MiXCR, one row per CDR3 protein. The sample lists under 600,000 distinct CDR3 sequences; around a fifth were seen once. This material consisted of PBMCs, taken roughly 20 days after the first yellow fever vaccination. The receptors here all came from a man between 18 and 35 years old who received the YFV17D yellow fever vaccine. CDR3s include the opening cysteine and the closing phenylalanine or tryptophan. D genes are given only for firm matches. The size entry is marked missing in some rows and otherwise reads once, few, many or a size class.

cdr3_nt	cdr3_aa	d_call	j_call	clone_size	cdr3_length	v_call
TGCAGTGCGTCACAGGGTGTCACTGAAGCTTTCTTT	CSASQGVTEAFF	-	TRBJ1-1	-	12	TRBV20-1
TGCAGCGTTGAGGGGGAAAAACTGTTTTTT	CSVEGEKLFF	-	TRBJ1-4	-	10	TRBV29-1
TGTGCCAGCAGCCACCGACAGGGGAGGACAGATACGCAGTATTTT	CASSHRQGRTDTQYF	TRBD1	TRBJ2-3	-	15	TRBV3-1
TGTGCCAGCAGCATGACAGTCTCTGGGGCCAACGTCCTGACTTTC	CASSMTVSGANVLTF	-	TRBJ2-6	-	15	TRBV7-2
TGCGCCAGCAGCCAAGTCTTTACTAGCGGGGGTAGTGTATATGAGCAGTTCTTC	CASSQVFTSGGSVYEQFF	TRBD2	TRBJ2-1	-	18	TRBV4-1
TGCAGCGGAGGACAGGGCTCCTACGAGCAGTACTTC	CSGGQGSYEQYF	TRBD1	TRBJ2-7	many	12	TRBV29-1
TGCAGCGTTGACGGACAGACCACTAGCACAGATACGCAGTATTTT	CSVDGQTTSTDTQYF	-	TRBJ2-3	-	15	TRBV29-1
TGCGCCAGCAGCATACAGGGGCCGAACACTGAAGCTTTCTTT	CASSIQGPNTEAFF	TRBD1	TRBJ1-1	-	14	TRBV5-1
TGTGCCAGCAGCTTGCCCCCGGGACAGGAATCCTACGAGCAGTACTTC	CASSLPPGQESYEQYF	TRBD1	TRBJ2-7	few	16	TRBV5-5
TGCGCCAGCAGCCAAGATGCATCAGGGGGCGAAAGTCAGCCCCAGCATTTT	CASSQDASGGESQPQHF	TRBD1	TRBJ1-5	-	17	TRBV4-1
TGTGCCAGCAGTACCCGTTCTGAGCAGTTCTTC	CASSTRSEQFF	-	TRBJ2-1	few	11	TRBV6-5
TGTGCCAGCAGCCGACTAGCGGGGAACTCCTACAATGAGCAGTTCTTC	CASSRLAGNSYNEQFF	TRBD2	TRBJ2-1	few	16	TRBV3-1
TGTGCCAGCAGCTTGCCGAGGACTAGCGGGGGGGCCAATGAGCAGTTCTTC	CASSLPRTSGGANEQFF	TRBD2	TRBJ2-1	-	17	TRBV7-9
TGCAGTGCTAAATTCGGTGCCTCCTACAATGAGCAGTTCTTC	CSAKFGASYNEQFF	-	TRBJ2-1	few	14	TRBV20-1
TGTGCCAGCAGCTTGGCTTATCTGGGTTCCAAAAACATTCAGTACTTC	CASSLAYLGSKNIQYF	-	TRBJ2-4	few	16	TRBV5-6
TGTGCCAGCACCGCTCAGGCCTGGGTAGGTCAGCCCCAGCATTTT	CASTAQAWVGQPQHF	-	TRBJ1-5	once	15	TRBV28
TGCGCCAGCAGCCTAGACTTACGGGACACTGAAGCTTTCTTT	CASSLDLRDTEAFF	-	TRBJ1-1	many	14	TRBV5-1
TGTGCCAGCAGCGCCCACGGGACAGAAGAGACCCAGTACTTC	CASSAHGTEETQYF	TRBD1	TRBJ2-5	-	14	TRBV7-6
TGTGCCAGCAGCACCTCTAGCGGGGGGGCCTACAATGAGCAGTTCTTC	CASSTSSGGAYNEQFF	TRBD2	TRBJ2-1	-	16	TRBV7-2
TGTGCCAGCAGCTACCTAGGGGGAGGTGAAAAACTGTTTTTT	CASSYLGGGEKLFF	-	TRBJ1-4	-	14	TRBV7-9
TGCAGTGCCCAGAGCACGGCGTTGCAGCCCCAGCATTTT	CSAQSTALQPQHF	-	TRBJ1-5	few	13	TRBV20-1
TGCGCCAGCAGCTCTTCCGGGGGCGGATCAATAGATACGCAGTATTTT	CASSSSGGGSIDTQYF	-	TRBJ2-3	few	16	TRBV5-1
TGTGCCAGCAGTTACGGGCGCGTCTCGAGGAATGAGCAGTTCTTC	CASSYGRVSRNEQFF	-	TRBJ2-1	-	15	TRBV6-5
TGTGCCAGCAGTACGGATGACAATGAGCAGTTCTTC	CASSTDDNEQFF	-	TRBJ2-1	-	12	TRBV11-3
TGCAGTGCTAGTCCCCCCCCGGGGTGGGAGACCCAGTACTTC	CSASPPPGWETQYF	-	TRBJ2-5	few	14	TRBV20-1
TGTGCCAGCAGCCTAAATATATGGATCAACGGGGGGGCCCCCGAACCGGGCCCCGATGAGCAGTTCTTC	CASSLNIWINGGAPEPGPDEQFF	TRBD2	TRBJ2-1	few	23	TRBV7-3
TGCGCCAGCAGCAAGGACAGCGACTATGGCTACACCTTC	CASSKDSDYGYTF	-	TRBJ1-2	once	13	TRBV4-3
TGTGCCATCACTGCCGGGACAGGGCTCTCTGGGGCCAACGTCCTGACTTTC	CAITAGTGLSGANVLTF	TRBD1	TRBJ2-6	few	17	TRBV10-3
TGCGCCAGCAGTAATGACAGGGTAGGAGAGACCCAGTACTTC	CASSNDRVGETQYF	TRBD1	TRBJ2-5	many	14	TRBV10-1
TGTGCCAGCAGCTTGGGGGCCGGGACAGGGGTGGGGAATGAGCAGTTCTTC	CASSLGAGTGVGNEQFF	TRBD1	TRBJ2-1	once	17	TRBV5-6
TGTGCCAGCAGTTTAGGGACAGCGTGGATTGACTTC	CASSLGTAWIDF	TRBD1	TRBJ2-5	-	12	TRBV28
TGTGCCAGCAGCCACTCCCCCGGGACTGCGTACCAAGAGACCCAGTACTTC	CASSHSPGTAYQETQYF	-	TRBJ2-5	few	17	TRBV7-9
TGCGCCAGCAGCCAATCGTATACGGTTTTGGGAAATGAGCAGTTCTTC	CASSQSYTVLGNEQFF	-	TRBJ2-1	few	16	TRBV4-3
TGCAGTGCTAGGTCATGGGCAGGGAATGAGCAGTTCTTC	CSARSWAGNEQFF	-	TRBJ2-1	many	13	TRBV20-1
TGTGCCAGCAGCCCCGGCCTCGGGGCTGAGACCCAGTACTTC	CASSPGLGAETQYF	-	TRBJ2-5	few	14	TRBV27
TGCAGTGCTACCCTCCCTGGACAGCAAGAGACCCAGTACTTC	CSATLPGQQETQYF	-	TRBJ2-5	few	14	TRBV20-1
TGCAGTGCTCCCGGACTAGCGGGGTTGCTGGAGACCCAGTACTTC	CSAPGLAGLLETQYF	TRBD2	TRBJ2-5	-	15	TRBV20-1
TGTGCCAGTAGTATGGGGACAGGACCTTACGAGCAGTACTTC	CASSMGTGPYEQYF	TRBD1	TRBJ2-7	few	14	TRBV19
TGCGCCAGCAGCTCACAAGATACAGGGGGCTCGGATACGCAGTATTTT	CASSSQDTGGSDTQYF	TRBD1	TRBJ2-3	once	16	TRBV5-1
TGTGCCAGCAGCAGACGCCCCCGGGGGAACGCAAACAGCTCCTACAATGAGCAGTTCTTC	CASSRRPRGNANSSYNEQFF	-	TRBJ2-1	-	20	TRBV21-1
TGTGCCAGCAGCGTAGATCCCTTGGGCTCCTACGAGCAGTACTTC	CASSVDPLGSYEQYF	-	TRBJ2-7	-	15	TRBV9
TGTGCCAGCAGTGAGCCGGACAGCACAGATACGCAGTATTTT	CASSEPDSTDTQYF	-	TRBJ2-3	-	14	TRBV2